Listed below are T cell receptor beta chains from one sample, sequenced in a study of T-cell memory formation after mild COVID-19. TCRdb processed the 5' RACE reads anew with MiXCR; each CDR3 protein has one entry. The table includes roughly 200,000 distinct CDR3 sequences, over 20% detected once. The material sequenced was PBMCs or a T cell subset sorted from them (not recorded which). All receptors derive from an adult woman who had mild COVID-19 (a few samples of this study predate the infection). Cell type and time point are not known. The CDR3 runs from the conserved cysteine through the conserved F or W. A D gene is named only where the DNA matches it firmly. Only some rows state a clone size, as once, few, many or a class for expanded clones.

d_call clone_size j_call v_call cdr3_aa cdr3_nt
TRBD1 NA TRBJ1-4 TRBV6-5 CASSVTQGDLNEKLFF TGTGCCAGCAGCGTCACACAGGGGGACCTTAATGAAAAACTGTTTTTT
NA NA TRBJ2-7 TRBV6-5 CASSYSRVEQYF TGTGCCAGCAGTTACTCTCGGGTCGAGCAGTACTTC
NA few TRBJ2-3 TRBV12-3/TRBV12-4 CASSLGVGDTQYF TGTGCCAGCAGTCTGGGGGTTGGAGATACGCAGTATTTT
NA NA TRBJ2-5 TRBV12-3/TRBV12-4 CASSLAYGETQYF TGTGCCAGCAGTTTAGCGTATGGGGAGACCCAGTACTTC
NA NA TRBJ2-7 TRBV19 CASSKGSSYEQYF TGTGCCAGTAGTAAGGGGAGCTCCTACGAGCAGTACTTC
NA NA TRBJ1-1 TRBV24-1 CATRGRGSTEAFF TGTGCCACCAGGGGTAGGGGTAGCACTGAAGCTTTCTTT
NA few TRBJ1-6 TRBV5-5 CASSPRHGAPLHF TGTGCCAGCAGCCCACGACACGGAGCCCCCCTCCACTTT
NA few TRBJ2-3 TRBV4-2 CASSQDGVGPDTQYF TGTGCCAGCAGCCAAGACGGGGTGGGTCCAGATACGCAGTATTTT
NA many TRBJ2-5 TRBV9 CASSEKVDLLQETQYF TGTGCCAGCAGCGAAAAGGTCGACCTACTCCAAGAGACCCAGTACTTC
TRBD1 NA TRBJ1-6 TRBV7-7 CASSLDIGDRVGSPLHF TGTGCTAGCAGCTTAGATATCGGTGACAGGGTGGGTTCACCCCTCCACTTT
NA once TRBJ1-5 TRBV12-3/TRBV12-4 CASRSGGINQPQHF TGTGCCAGCCGATCTGGGGGCATCAATCAGCCCCAGCATTTT
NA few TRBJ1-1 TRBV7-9 CASSFPPKENTEAFF TGTGCCAGCAGCTTCCCCCCAAAAGAGAACACTGAAGCTTTCTTT
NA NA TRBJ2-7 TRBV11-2 CASNDPEGGLDEQYF TGTGCCAGCAACGACCCCGAGGGGGGTCTCGACGAGCAGTACTTC
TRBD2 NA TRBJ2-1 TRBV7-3 CASSLSLAGVYNEQFF TGTGCCAGCAGCCTATCTCTAGCGGGAGTATACAATGAGCAGTTCTTC
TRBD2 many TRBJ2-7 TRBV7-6 CASSTSGSYEQYF TGTGCCAGCAGCACTAGCGGGAGCTACGAGCAGTACTTC
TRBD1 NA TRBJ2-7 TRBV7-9 CASSPQGRSSYEQYF TGTGCCAGCAGTCCACAGGGGCGGAGCTCCTACGAGCAGTACTTC
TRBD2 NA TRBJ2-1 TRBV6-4 CASSDRSGGYNEQFF TGTGCCAGCAGTGACAGGAGCGGGGGCTACAATGAGCAGTTCTTC
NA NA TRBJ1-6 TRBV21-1 CASSKGVAGGRSPLHF TGTGCCAGCAGCAAAGGGGTGGCGGGGGGCCGGTCACCCCTCCACTTT
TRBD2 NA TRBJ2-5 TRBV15 CATSRGGTIQETQYF TGTGCCACCAGCAGAGGGGGGACTATCCAAGAGACCCAGTACTTC
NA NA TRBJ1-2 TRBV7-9 CASSLVGLFNGYTF TGTGCCAGCAGCTTAGTAGGGTTATTCAATGGCTACACCTTC
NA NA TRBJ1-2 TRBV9 CASSAYRAAYGYTF TGTGCCAGCAGCGCATACCGGGCCGCCTATGGCTACACCTTC
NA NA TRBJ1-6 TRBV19 CASSWGNNSPLHF TGTGCCAGTAGTTGGGGTAATAATTCACCCCTCCACTTT
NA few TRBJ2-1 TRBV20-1 CSARPGGRSYNEQFF TGCAGTGCTAGACCCGGAGGCCGCTCCTACAATGAGCAGTTCTTC
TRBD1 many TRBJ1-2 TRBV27 CASSWDRLDNYGYTF TGTGCCAGCAGCTGGGACAGGTTGGATAACTATGGCTACACCTTC
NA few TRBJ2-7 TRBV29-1 CSVVGQLSYEQYF TGCAGCGTTGTCGGACAGCTCTCCTACGAGCAGTACTTC
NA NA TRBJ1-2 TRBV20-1 CSAPTWGRDYYGYTF TGCAGTGCGCCCACCTGGGGGAGAGACTACTATGGCTACACCTTC
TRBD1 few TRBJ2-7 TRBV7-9 CASSPTVGQGASGSYEQYF TGTGCCAGCAGCCCGACGGTGGGGCAGGGGGCTAGTGGATCCTACGAGCAGTACTTC
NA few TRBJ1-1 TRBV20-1 CSARVDPRGAEAFF TGCAGTGCTAGAGTCGACCCTCGAGGGGCTGAAGCTTTCTTT
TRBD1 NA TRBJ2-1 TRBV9 CASSGWTGDNEQFF TGTGCCAGCAGCGGCTGGACAGGGGACAATGAGCAGTTCTTC
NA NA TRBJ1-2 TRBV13 CASEELGVPPNYGYTF TGTGCCAGCGAGGAGCTGGGGGTCCCCCCCAACTATGGCTACACCTTC
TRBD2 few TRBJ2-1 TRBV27 CASSLYLAGPYNEQFF TGTGCCAGCAGTTTATACCTAGCGGGACCCTACAATGAGCAGTTCTTC
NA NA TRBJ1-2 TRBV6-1 CASSENPSYYYGYTF TGTGCCAGCAGTGAAAATCCCTCCTATTACTATGGCTACACCTTC
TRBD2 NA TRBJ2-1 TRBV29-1 CSVEDFGGRVYEQFF TGCAGCGTTGAAGATTTTGGCGGGAGGGTGTATGAGCAGTTCTTC
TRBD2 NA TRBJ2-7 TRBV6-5 CASSYSGGAGEQYF TGTGCCAGCAGTTACTCCGGGGGGGCGGGCGAGCAGTACTTC
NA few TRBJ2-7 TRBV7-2 CASSLARGQLPGEQYF TGTGCCAGCAGCTTAGCCCGCGGACAGTTACCGGGAGAGCAGTACTTC
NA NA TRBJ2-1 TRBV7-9 CASSRDFRAGDEQFF TGTGCCAGCAGCCGGGACTTTCGAGCCGGCGATGAGCAGTTCTTC
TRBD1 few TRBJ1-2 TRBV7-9 CASSSSIPGQGPRGYTF TGTGCCAGCAGCTCCTCGATTCCGGGACAGGGGCCCCGAGGCTACACCTTC
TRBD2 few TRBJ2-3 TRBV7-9 CASSLVAGDTDTQYF TGTGCCAGCAGCTTAGTAGCGGGAGACACAGATACGCAGTATTTT
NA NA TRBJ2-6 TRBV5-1 CASSLSISGANVLTF TGCGCCAGCAGCTTGAGTATCTCTGGGGCCAACGTCCTGACTTTC
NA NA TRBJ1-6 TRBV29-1 CSVTDSYNSPLHF TGCAGCGTGACAGATTCATATAATTCACCCCTCCACTTT
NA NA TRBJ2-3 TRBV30 CAWSELGSSQYF TGTGCCTGGAGTGAGCTGGGATCTTCACAGTATTTT